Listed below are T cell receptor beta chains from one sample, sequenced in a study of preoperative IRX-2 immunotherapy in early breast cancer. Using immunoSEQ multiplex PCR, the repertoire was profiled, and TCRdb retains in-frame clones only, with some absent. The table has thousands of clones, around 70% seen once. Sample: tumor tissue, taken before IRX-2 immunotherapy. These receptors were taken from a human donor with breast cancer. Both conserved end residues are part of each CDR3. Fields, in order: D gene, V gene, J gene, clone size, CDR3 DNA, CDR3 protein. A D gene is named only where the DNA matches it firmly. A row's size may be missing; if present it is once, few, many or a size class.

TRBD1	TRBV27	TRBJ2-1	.	TGTGCCAGCAGTTCCGGGACAGGGGGCTACAATGAGCAGTTCTTC	CASSSGTGGYNEQFF
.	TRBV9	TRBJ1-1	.	TGTGCCAGCAGTGGGGATCAGATGTCTTTCATGAACACTGAAGCTTTCTTT	CASSGDQMSFMNTEAFF
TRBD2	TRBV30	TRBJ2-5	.	TGTGCCTGGAACGCCCCCACGGGACTAGCCGTTCCGGGGACCCAGTACTTC	CAWNAPTGLAVPGTQYF
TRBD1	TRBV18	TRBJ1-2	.	TGTGCCAGCTCACCTCCCGTGAAGGGGGCAATACCCTATGGCTACACCTTC	CASSPPVKGAIPYGYTF
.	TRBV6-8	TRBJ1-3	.	TGTGCCAGCAAGTTACGGGTAGGGGTAGCTGGAAACACCATATATTTT	CASKLRVGVAGNTIYF
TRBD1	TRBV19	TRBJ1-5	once	TGTGCCAGTAGGCGGCAGACAGGGAAACTTAAGAGCAATCAGCCCCAGCATTTT	CASRRQTGKLKSNQPQHF
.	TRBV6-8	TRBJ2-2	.	TGTGCCATCAGAGAAACATGGGGCGGGGAGCTGTTTTTT	CAIRETWGGELFF
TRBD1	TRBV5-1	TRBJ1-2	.	TGCGCCAGCAGACTCGGGACAGCGAGCTATGGCTACACCTTC	CASRLGTASYGYTF
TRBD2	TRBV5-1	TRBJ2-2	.	TGCGCCAGCAGCTTGGGGACTAGCGGGGGACGGACCGGGGAGCTGTTTTTT	CASSLGTSGGRTGELFF
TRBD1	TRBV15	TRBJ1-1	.	TGTGCCACCAGCAGGGAAGGACAGGGGCTCACTGAAGCTTTCTTT	CATSREGQGLTEAFF
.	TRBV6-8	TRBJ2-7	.	TGTGCCAGCAGGGGGTACTCCTACGAGCAGTACTTC	CASRGYSYEQYF
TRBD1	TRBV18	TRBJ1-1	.	TGTGCCAGCTCACCAGAGATAACAGGGGTCACTGAAGCTTTCTTT	CASSPEITGVTEAFF
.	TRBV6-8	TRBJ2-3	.	TGTGCCAGCAGTTACTCGGTGGGGAGCTTCGCAGATACGCAGTATTTT	CASSYSVGSFADTQYF
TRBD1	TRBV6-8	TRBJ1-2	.	TGTGCCAGCAGTGGACAGGGGGCGCGAGGCTACACCTTC	CASSGQGARGYTF
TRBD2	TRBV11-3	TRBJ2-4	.	TGTGTCAGCAGCTTAACCAGCGGGGTGGGCATTCAGTACTTC	CVSSLTSGVGIQYF
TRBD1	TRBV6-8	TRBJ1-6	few	TGTGCCAGCAGTGGTCCCGGGACAGTCAATCCCTATAATTCACCCCTCCACTTT	CASSGPGTVNPYNSPLHF
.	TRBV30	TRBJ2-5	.	TGTGCCTGGAGGCGTTCCGGGGAGACCCAGTACTTC	CAWRRSGETQYF
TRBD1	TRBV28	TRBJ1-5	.	TGTGCCAGCAGTTCTGAATGGGACAGGACATATCAGCCCCAGCATTTT	CASSSEWDRTYQPQHF
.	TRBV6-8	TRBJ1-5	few	TGTGCCAGCAGTTACTCGAGTAGTCCCAATCAGCCCCAGCATTTT	CASSYSSSPNQPQHF
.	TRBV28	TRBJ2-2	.	TGTGCGGCGGGGCAGAACACCGGGGAGCTGTTTTTT	CAAGQNTGELFF
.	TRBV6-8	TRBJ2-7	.	TGTGCCAGCAAGCAGATCTCCTACGAGCAGTACTTC	CASKQISYEQYF
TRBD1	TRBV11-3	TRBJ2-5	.	TGTGCCAGCAGCTTAACGGGAACAGGGGAAGAGACCCAGTACTTC	CASSLTGTGEETQYF
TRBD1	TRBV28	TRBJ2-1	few	TGTGCCAGCAGTTTACCTAATTCAGGGGGCTCCTACAATGAGCAGTTCTTC	CASSLPNSGGSYNEQFF
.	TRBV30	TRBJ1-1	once	TGTGCCTGGAGTTATAGTCCGAACACTGAAGCTTTCTTT	CAWSYSPNTEAFF
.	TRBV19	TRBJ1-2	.	TGTGCCAGTAGCTACCGGGACACCGGCTGGGGCTACACCTTC	CASSYRDTGWGYTF
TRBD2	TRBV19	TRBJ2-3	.	TGTGCCAGTAGTCTTACTAGCGGGGGAGGAGATACGCAGTATTTT	CASSLTSGGGDTQYF
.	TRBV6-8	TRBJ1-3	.	TGTGCCAGCAGCCGGACCTCAGGGAGCACCATATATTTT	CASSRTSGSTIYF
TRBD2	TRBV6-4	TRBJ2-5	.	TGTGCCAGCAGTGAAGCGCCGCGGGAGCAGAAGACCCAGTACTTC	CASSEAPREQKTQYF
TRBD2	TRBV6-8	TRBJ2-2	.	TGTGCCATCAGCCCGACTAGCGGGGTTACCGGGGAGCTGTTTTTT	CAISPTSGVTGELFF
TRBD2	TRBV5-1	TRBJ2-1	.	TGCGCCAGCAGCTACGGCGGGGGGGCCTACAATGAGCAGTTCTTC	CASSYGGGAYNEQFF